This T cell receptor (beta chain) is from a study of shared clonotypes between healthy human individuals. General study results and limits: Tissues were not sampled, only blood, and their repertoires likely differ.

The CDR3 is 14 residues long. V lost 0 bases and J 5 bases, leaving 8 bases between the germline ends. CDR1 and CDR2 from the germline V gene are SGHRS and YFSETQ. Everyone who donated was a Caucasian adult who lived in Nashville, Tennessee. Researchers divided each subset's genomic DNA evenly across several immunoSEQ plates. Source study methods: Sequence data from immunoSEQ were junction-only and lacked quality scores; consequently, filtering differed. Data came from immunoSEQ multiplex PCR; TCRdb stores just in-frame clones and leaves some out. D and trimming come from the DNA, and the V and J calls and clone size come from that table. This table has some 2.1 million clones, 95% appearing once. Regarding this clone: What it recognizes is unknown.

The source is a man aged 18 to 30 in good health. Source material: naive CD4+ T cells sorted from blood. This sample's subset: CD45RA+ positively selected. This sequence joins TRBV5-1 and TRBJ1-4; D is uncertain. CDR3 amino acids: CASSLAWENEKLFF. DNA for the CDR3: TGCGCCAGCAGCTTGGCCTGGGAGAATGAAAAACTGTTTTTT.